The TCR beta chain under discussion was sequenced for a study of shared clonotypes between healthy human individuals. Across the study: CD4 naive and memory got three plates each, CD8 naive two, CD8 memory one. Findings and limits, study-wide: The low donor count limited represented genetic and exposure-history diversity. Among non-shared clonotypes, generation probabilities were lower than among those shared by all four donors. It was expected that sequencing depth would affect clonotype sharing among donors.

Germline V CDR1 and CDR2: LGHNA, YNFKEQ. CDR3 size: 16 residues. J gave up 7 bases and V 0 bases, and 9 bases lay outside the gene matches. Produced via immunoSEQ multiplex PCR; TCRdb's table is partial and in-frame only. Here the sample spans over 1.5 million clones, roughly 98% being singletons. A remark on this clone: Its antigen is as yet unknown.

The sequence derives from a man aged 30-40 years in good health. The J gene is TRBJ1-2, the V gene TRBV4-2; 9 nucleotides align to TRBD1. Sequenced material: naive CD4+ T cells sorted from blood. Subset noted: CD45RA+ positively selected. CDR3 region: CASSQEQGAFLTGYTF. DNA for the CDR3: TGTGCCAGCAGCCAAGAACAGGGGGCCTTCTTGACTGGCTACACCTTC.